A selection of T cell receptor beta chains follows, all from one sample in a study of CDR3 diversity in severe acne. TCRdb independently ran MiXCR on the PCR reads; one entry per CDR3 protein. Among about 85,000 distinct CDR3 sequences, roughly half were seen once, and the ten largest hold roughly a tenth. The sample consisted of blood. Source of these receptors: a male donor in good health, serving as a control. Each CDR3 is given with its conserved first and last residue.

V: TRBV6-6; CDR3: CASSPDGAGQPQHF
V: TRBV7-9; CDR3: CASSRPGQGGTDTQYF
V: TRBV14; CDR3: CASSRLLAGGPEETQYF
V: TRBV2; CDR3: CASSSNAPGGIHYEQYF
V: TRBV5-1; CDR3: CASSLVSGSYEQYF
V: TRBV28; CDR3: CASASGRTYEQYF
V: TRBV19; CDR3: CASSIVLGVYEQYF
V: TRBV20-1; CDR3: CSAHRVGQGGKLFF
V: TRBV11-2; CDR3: CASSLTDGGATLLLYF
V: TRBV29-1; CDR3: CSVAGREGFYEQYF
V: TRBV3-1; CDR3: CASSQAYPGTGGYNEQFF
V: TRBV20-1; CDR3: CSATGQGVANQPQHF
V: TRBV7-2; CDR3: CASSEAHGGVYGYTF
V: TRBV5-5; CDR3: CASSLASGATYGYTF
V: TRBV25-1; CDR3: CASRPGNTEAFF
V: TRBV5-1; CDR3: CASSSTRLAGGRDTQYF
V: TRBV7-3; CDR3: CASSLTHGETEHRGDFYEQYF
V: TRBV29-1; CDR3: CSAGQPSYEQYF
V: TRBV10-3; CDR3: CAISELDSARSPLHF
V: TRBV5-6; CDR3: CAGSLVVAQGAYEQYF
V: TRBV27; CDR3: CASRPRQGAEAFF
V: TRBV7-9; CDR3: CASRNVSGENEQFF
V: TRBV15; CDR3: CATSSPYNEQFF
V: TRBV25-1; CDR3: CASSSTGFGKKLFF
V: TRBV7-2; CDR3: CASSFRDRVSGQYF
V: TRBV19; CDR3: CAIGGESFGYTF
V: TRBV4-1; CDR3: CASSRLHTGELFF
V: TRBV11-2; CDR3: CASSLREGQGNTEAFF
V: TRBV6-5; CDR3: CASGSSGALQETQYF
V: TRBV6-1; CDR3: CASTQGADTGELFF
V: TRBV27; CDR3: CASRRLPRGSSEQFF
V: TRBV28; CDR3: CASSPGPNSPLHF
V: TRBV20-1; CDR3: CSATDMWPGANVLTF
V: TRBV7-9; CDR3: CASSLVSDEQYF
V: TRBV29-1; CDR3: CSVDEAYQETQYF
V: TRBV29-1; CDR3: CSVETDFVNYGYTF
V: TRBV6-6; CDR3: CASSGQGLGQPQHF
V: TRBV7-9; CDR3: CASSRAGQSKAFF
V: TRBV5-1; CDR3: CASSLWASGQYNEQFF
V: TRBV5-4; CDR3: CASSSMGSHKQYF
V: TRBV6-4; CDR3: CASSDSTSGRWHTQYF
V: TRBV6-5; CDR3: CASRTGAYNEQFF
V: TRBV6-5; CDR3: CAISESGTLYNEQFF
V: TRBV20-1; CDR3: CSALGLAGPYGQYF
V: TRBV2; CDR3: CASSPRGNQPQHF
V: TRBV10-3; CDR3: CAISESGGVSYEQYF